This T cell receptor beta chain derives from a study of T-cell reconstitution after alpha-beta-depleted transplantation in children. Germline V CDR1 and CDR2: SGHTA, FQGNSA. V gave up 5 bases and J gave up 9 bases; unmatched junction bases: 10. The length of the CDR3 is 13 residues. Preparing the TCRbeta library involved the use of unique molecular identifiers. MiXCR was run by TCRdb on the PCR reads, yielding one entry per CDR3 protein. The table records some 440,000 distinct CDR3 sequences, 15% to 20% of them present only once. Notes on the study in general: High day-60 TCRbeta diversity in some patients came from surviving recipient T cells and thymic progenitors. T-cell numbers and diversity one year post-transplant derived largely from freshly generated T cells.

A remark on this clonotype: Its specificity is not known.

This sequence originates from a boy under two years old who had a stem cell transplant for Wiskott-Aldrich syndrome, so the T cells may come from the graft donor. J is TRBJ2-7 and V is TRBV7-2, with TRBD2 identical over 7 bases. The sample consisted of PBMCs, mostly from graft donor cells, taken 360 days after TCRalphabeta/CD19-depleted stem cell transplant. CDR3: CASSQAGLRGQYF. CDR3 sequence (DNA): TGTGCCAGCAGCCAAGCGGGGTTACGAGGGCAGTACTTC.